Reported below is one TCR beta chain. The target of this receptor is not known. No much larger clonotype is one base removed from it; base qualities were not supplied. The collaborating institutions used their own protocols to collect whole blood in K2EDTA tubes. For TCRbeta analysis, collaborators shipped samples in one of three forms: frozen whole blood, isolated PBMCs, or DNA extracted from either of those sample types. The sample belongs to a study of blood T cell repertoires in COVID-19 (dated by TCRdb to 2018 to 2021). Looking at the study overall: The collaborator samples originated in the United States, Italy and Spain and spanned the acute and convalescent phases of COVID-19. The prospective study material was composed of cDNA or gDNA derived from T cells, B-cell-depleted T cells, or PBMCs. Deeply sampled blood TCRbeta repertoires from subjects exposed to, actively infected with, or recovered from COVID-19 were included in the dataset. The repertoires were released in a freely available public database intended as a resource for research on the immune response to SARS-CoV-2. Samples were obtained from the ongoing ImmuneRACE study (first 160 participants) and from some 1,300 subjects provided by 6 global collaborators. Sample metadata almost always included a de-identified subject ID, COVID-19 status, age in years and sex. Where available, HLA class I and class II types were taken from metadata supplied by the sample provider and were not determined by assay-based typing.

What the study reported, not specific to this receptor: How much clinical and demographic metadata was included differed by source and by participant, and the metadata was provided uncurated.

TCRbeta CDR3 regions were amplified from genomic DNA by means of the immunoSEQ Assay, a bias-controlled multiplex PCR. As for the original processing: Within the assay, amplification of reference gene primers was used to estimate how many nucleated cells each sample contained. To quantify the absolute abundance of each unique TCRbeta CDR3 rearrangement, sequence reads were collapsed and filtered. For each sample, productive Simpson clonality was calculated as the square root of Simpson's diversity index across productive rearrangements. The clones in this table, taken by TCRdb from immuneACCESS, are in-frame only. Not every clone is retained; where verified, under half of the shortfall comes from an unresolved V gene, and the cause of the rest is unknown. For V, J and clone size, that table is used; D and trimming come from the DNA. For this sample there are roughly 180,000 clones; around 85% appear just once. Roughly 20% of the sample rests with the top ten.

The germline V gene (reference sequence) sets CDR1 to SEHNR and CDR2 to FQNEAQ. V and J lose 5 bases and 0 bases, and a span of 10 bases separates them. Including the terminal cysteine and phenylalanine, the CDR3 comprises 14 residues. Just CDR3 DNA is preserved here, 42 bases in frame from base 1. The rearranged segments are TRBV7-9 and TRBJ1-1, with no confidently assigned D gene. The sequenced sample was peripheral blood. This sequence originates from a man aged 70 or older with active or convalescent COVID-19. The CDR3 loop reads CASSALVLNTEAFF. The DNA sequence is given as TGTGCCAGCAGCGCCCTAGTCCTGAACACTGAAGCTTTCTTT. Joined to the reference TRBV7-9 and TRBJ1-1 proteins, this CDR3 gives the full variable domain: DTGVSQNPRHKITKRGQNVTFRCDPISEHNRLYWYRQTLGQGPEFLTYFQNEAQLEKSRLLSDRFSAERPKGSFSTLEIQRTEQGDSAMYLCASSALVLNTEAFFGQGTRLTVV.